The entry below describes one TCR beta chain. The antigen is undetermined. TCRdb's table, derived via immunoSEQ multiplex PCR, lists solely in-frame clones and lacks some. There are about 90,000 clones in the sample; about 90% occur only once, and 16% lies in the top ten. This specimen belongs to a study of T cell responses to AZD1222 COVID-19 vaccine. The CDR3 contains 13 residues. Germline V gene sequence: CDR1 LNHNV, CDR2 YYDKDF (reference sequence). V dropped 0 bases and J dropped 7 bases, with 9 bases sitting between them. Study results and limitations: With dominance at 160-218 and 743-854, vaccine-associated CD4 TCRs spanned spike.

The gene calls are TRBV15 and TRBJ1-2; D not certain. The specimen comprised peripheral blood, sampled on day 0 of AZD1222 vaccination. This clonotype originated in an adult in good health. The CDR3: CATSREGLGGYTF. DNA of the CDR3: TGTGCCACCAGCAGAGAGGGGTTGGGTGGCTACACCTTC.